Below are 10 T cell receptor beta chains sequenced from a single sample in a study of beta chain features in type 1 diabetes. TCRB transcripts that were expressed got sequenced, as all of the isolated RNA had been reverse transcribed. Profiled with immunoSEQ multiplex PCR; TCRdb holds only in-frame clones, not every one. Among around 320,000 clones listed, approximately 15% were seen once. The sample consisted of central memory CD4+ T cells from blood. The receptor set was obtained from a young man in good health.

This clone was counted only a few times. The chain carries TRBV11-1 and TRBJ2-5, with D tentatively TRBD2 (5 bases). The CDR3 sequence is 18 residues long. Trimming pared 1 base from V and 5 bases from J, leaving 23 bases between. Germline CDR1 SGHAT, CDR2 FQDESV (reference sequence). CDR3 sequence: CASSLGVSGANQVETQYF. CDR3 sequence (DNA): TGTGCCAGCAGCTTAGGTGTGAGCGGAGCTAATCAGGTGGAGACCCAGTACTTC.

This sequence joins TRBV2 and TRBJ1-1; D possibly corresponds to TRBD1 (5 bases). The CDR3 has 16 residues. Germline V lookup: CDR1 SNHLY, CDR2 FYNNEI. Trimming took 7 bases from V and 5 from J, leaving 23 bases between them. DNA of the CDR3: TGTGCCAGCACAATGACGTACGAGGGGCGTAGAACTGAAGCTTTCTTT. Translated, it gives CASTMTYEGRRTEAFF.

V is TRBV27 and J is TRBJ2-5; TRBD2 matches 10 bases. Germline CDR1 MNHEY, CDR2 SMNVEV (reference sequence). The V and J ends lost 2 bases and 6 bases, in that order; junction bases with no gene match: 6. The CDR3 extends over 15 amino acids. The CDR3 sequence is CASSLERGGLQTQYF. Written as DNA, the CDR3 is TGTGCCAGCAGTTTAGAGCGGGGGGGCCTACAGACCCAGTACTTC.

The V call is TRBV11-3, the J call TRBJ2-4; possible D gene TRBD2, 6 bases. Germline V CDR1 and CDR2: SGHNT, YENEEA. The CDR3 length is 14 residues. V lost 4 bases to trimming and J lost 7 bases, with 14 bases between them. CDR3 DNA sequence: TGTGCCAGCAGCTCCGGGCAGGCGGGGAACATTCAGTACTTC. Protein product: CASSSGQAGNIQYF.

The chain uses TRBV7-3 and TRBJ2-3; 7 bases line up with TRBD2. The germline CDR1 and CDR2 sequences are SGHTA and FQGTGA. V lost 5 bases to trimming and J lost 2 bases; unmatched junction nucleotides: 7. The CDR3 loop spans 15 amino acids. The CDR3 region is CASSPLAETTDTQYF. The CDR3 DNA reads TGTGCCAGCAGCCCCCTAGCGGAGACCACAGATACGCAGTATTTT.

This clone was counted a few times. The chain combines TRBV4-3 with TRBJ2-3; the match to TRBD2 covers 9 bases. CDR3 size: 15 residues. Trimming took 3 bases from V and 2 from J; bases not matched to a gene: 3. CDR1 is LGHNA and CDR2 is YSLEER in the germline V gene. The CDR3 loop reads CASSQTSGYTDTQYF. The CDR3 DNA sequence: TGCGCCAGCAGCCAGACTAGCGGATACACAGATACGCAGTATTTT.

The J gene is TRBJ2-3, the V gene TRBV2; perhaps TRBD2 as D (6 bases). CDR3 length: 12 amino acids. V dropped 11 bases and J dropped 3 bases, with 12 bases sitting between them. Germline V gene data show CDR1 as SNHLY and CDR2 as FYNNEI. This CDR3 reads CAAKGLTDTQYF. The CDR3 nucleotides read TGTGCCGCTAAGGGACTGACAGATACGCAGTATTTT.

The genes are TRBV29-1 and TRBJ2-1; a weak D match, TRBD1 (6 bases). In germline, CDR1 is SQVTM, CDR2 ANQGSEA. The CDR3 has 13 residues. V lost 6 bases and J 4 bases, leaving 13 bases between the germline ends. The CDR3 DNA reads TGCAGCGTCGCTGACAGGTTATACAATGAGCAGTTCTTC. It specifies CSVADRLYNEQFF.

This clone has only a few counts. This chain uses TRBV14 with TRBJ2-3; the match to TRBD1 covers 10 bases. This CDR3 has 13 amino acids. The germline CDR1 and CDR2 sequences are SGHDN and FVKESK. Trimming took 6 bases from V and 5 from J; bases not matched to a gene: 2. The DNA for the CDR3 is TGTGCCAGCAGGACAGGGGGCGGAGATACGCAGTATTTT. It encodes CASRTGGGDTQYF.

CDR3 sequence reads: CASASGVQGSGEKLFF. The DNA for the CDR3 is TGCGCCAGCGCCTCCGGCGTCCAAGGGTCTGGGGAAAAACTGTTTTTT. The chain links TRBV5-1 to TRBJ1-4; D call uncertain. Germline CDR1 SGHRS, CDR2 YFSETQ. Trimming cost V 7 bases and J 8 bases, with 24 bases left between them. The CDR3 consists of 16 residues.